The next 12 T cell receptor beta chains were all read from a single sample in a study of tumor and adjacent non-tumor tissue in lung cancer (dated by TCRdb to between 2018 and 2020). RNA was isolated from bulk unsorted tissue, and RNA quality was assessed with a NanoDrop ND-1000 and an Agilent 2100. The normal lung samples consisted of distant non-tumor tissue collected more than 3 cm from the tumor edge. The method was multiplex PCR. TCRdb shows the sequencer as Illumina HiSeq 2500. TCRbeta libraries were constructed through three rounds of nested PCR with primers (Table S4) according to protocols modified from ARM-PCR. TCRdb passed the public sequencing reads through fastp at Q25 and MiXCR, retaining productive beta sequences. Each CDR3 protein gets just one entry, which takes the most common genes and DNA from the rows behind it. The sample has some 100,000 distinct CDR3 sequences on record, 60% to 80% of them singletons. Approximately 18% of the sample is in the top ten clones.

The sample taken for sequencing was distant non-tumor lung tissue. The receptors stem from a man aged 30 to 45 with non-small cell lung cancer.

The chain couples TRBV6-1 to TRBJ2-2; no reliable D call. Germline V gives CDR1 MNHNS, CDR2 SASEGT. The CDR3 length is 16 residues. Between the trimmed V and J ends, which lost 3 bases and 5 bases, there was a span of 16 bases. CDR3 region: CASSDRTHAQTGELFF. DNA for the CDR3: TGTGCCAGCAGTGACAGGACCCATGCCCAAACCGGGGAGCTGTTTTTT.

Remarks on this clonotype: No conserved phenylalanine or tryptophan ends this CDR3, so it is likely a read error. No DNA is shown, since the ends of the CDR3 on it are uncertain; the CDR3 is the one TCRdb lists. The chain uses TRBV11-2 and TRBJ2-1; the D segment call TRBD2 is taken from the table without a DNA check. The CDR3 region is 16 residues in length, termini included. CDR1 is SGHAT and CDR2 is FQNNGV in the germline V gene. CDR3 sequence: CASSVLADPPYNEQIL.

To note about this clonotype: One end of the junction is discordant with germline, which a read error may explain. The V call is TRBV12-3 or TRBV12-4, the J call TRBJ2-1; a possible D gene is TRBD2 (5 bases). There are 18 residues in the CDR3. The CDR3 DNA is TGTGCCAGCAATTTAGGCCTAGGTGGGAGCGTTTTTTACAGTGAGCAGTTCTTC. Protein: CASNLGLGGSVFYSEQFF.

The table lists this clonotype with many counts. This chain links TRBV5-4 with TRBJ1-2; D is unclear. Deletions cut 0 bases from V and 4 bases from J, with 13 bases between. Germline CDR1 is SGHNT and CDR2 is YYREEE (reference sequence). This CDR3 is 15 amino acids long. The CDR3 region is CASSLAGQASYGYTF. The DNA for the CDR3 is TGTGCCAGCAGCTTGGCCGGCCAGGCCTCCTATGGCTACACCTTC.

Concerning this clonotype itself: This CDR3 fails to terminate in the conserved phenylalanine or tryptophan, so it likely reflects a read error. The DNA is omitted, as the CDR3 cannot be located on it reliably, and the CDR3 follows TCRdb's listing. J is TRBJ1-2 and V is TRBV29-1; the table's D call, TRBD1, has no DNA check behind it. The CDR3 numbers 15 amino acids, ends counted. Germline CDR1 and CDR2: SQVTM and ANQGSEA. This CDR3 is CSVDVAGVILGGYTI.

J is TRBJ2-5 and V is TRBV29-1, with D unresolved. This CDR3 is built from 12 residues. In germline, CDR1 is SQVTM, CDR2 ANQGSEA. With 2 bases removed from V and 1 base from J, the gap between germline ends came to 5 bases. CDR3 region: CSVETAQETQYF. As DNA, the CDR3 is TGCAGCGTTGAAACAGCCCAAGAGACCCAGTACTTC. The whole variable domain, filled in from reference TRBV29-1 and TRBJ2-5, reads SAVISQKPSRDICQRGTSLTIQCQVDSQVTMMFWYRQQPGQSLTLIATANQGSEATYESGFVIDKFPISRPNLTFSTLTVSNMSPEDSSIYLCSVETAQETQYFGPGTRLLVL.

Only one count was recorded for this clonotype. The junction departs from germline at one end; a sequencing error may be responsible. The chain combines TRBV25-1 with TRBJ2-3; perhaps TRBD2 as D (6 bases). Looked up from germline, CDR1 is MGHDK and CDR2 is SYGVNS. CDR3 size: 15 residues. CDR3 protein: CAISDGGLSTDTQYF. The CDR3 coding sequence is TGTGCCATCAGTGATGGGGGACTGAGCACAGATACGCAGTATTTT.

This clonotype came up many times. The V and J genes are TRBV20-1 and TRBJ2-3, with D possibly being TRBD2 (5 bases). CDR3 size: 15 residues. Deletions cut 1 base from V and 0 bases from J, with 11 bases between. Germline V gene sequence: CDR1 DFQATT, CDR2 SNEGSKA (reference sequence). CDR3 in DNA: TGCAGTGCTAGAGTGAGGGCTAAGAGCACAGATACGCAGTATTTT. This codes for CSARVRAKSTDTQYF.

Points on this clonotype: Since the CDR3 does not end with the conserved phenylalanine or tryptophan, this likely comes from a read error. The V gene is TRBV20-1, the J gene TRBJ2-5; tentative D call: TRBD2 (6 bases). CDR1 is DFQATT and CDR2 is SNEGSKA in the germline V gene (reference sequence). CDR3 length equals 13 residues. DNA for the CDR3: TGCAGCGCTGGACGGGGACTTGCGTGGACCCAGTACTAC. It encodes CSAGRGLAWTQYY.

This clonotype was observed many times. The V and J genes are TRBV7-3 and TRBJ2-3; D is ambiguous. V was cut by 5 bases and J by 1 base, with 10 bases left in between. CDR3 size: 14 residues. CDR1 and CDR2 from the germline V gene are SGHTA and FQGTGA. DNA for the CDR3: TGTGCCAGCAGCCCTCAACCGGGCACAGATACGCAGTATTTT. Its protein is CASSPQPGTDTQYF.

Points on this clonotype: One end of the junction fails to match germline, which may point to a read error. V is TRBV11-2 and J is TRBJ2-5, with TRBD1 identical over 7 bases. Germline loops: CDR1 SGHAT, CDR2 FQNNGV. The CDR3 has 14 residues. The CDR3 sequence is CTSSLVPQGETQYF. The CDR3 region has the DNA TGTACCAGTAGCTTAGTCCCACAGGGGGAGACCCAGTACTTC.

In the case of this clonotype: One end of the junction varies from germline; a read error may be responsible. The V gene is TRBV10-3, the J gene TRBJ2-3, with unresolved D. CDR1 and CDR2 (germline): ENHRY, SYGVKD. The CDR3 spans 18 residues. As DNA, the CDR3 is TGTACCATCAGTGAGTCGCGGTTGGCAGGTCTTAGCACATATACGCAGTATTTT. Translated: CTISESRLAGLSTYTQYF.